This T cell receptor beta chain is from a study of blood T cells in healthy people across ages. A second PCR, run for roughly 7 to 11 cycles, used a sample-barcoded 5' primer plus a J-beta primer mix. TCRdb called the 5' RACE reads again in MiXCR, with one record for every CDR3 protein. Of some 1.6 million distinct CDR3 sequences listed, roughly 32% were seen once; the top ten hold 11%. The CDR3 consists of 13 residues. V gave up 10 bases and J gave up 3 bases, with 15 bases separating them. Germline V gene sequence: CDR1 SEHNR, CDR2 FQNEAQ (reference sequence). The clonotype comes from a woman in her thirties in good health. The sequencing input was blood. The rearrangement uses TRBV7-9 and TRBJ2-5, with D possibly matching TRBD1 (6 bases). The CDR3 region is CATGGGPEETQYF. The CDR3 DNA is TGTGCCACTGGTGGGGGCCCGGAAGAGACCCAGTACTTC.